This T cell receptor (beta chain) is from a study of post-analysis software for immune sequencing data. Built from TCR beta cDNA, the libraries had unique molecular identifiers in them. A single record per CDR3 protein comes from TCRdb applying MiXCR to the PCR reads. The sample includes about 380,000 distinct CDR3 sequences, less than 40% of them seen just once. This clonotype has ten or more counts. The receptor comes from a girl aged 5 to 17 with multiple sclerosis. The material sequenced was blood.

Here the CDR3 DNA reads TGCGCCAGCAGCCAAGCAACCAGTGGGTCGGGGGCCAACGTCCTGACTTTC. Its translation is CASSQATSGSGANVLTF. The V gene is TRBV4-3, the J gene TRBJ2-6; D is undetermined. Germline CDR1 LGHNA, CDR2 YSLEER. The CDR3 is 17 residues long. V was pared by 1 base and J by 4 bases, with 14 bases between.